This T cell receptor beta chain emerged from a study of blood T cell repertoires in COVID-19. Study-level information: Acute and convalescent COVID-19 specimens originated in the United States, Italy and Spain. Nucleic acid was either cDNA or gDNA, and it came from T cells, B-cell-depleted T cells, or PBMCs.

In the study's own analysis: Quantification of nucleated cells was approximated via reference gene primer amplification. The assay was immunoSEQ multiplex PCR, and TCRdb's table has in-frame clones only and misses some. The D gene and trimming were derived from the DNA, and the V and J assignments and clone size from that table. This sample has roughly 68,000 clones, with about 87% found just once. The CDR3 loop spans 11 amino acids. Between the trimmed V and J ends, which lost 3 bases and 5 bases, there was a span of 4 bases. The germline V gene has CDR1 PRHDT and CDR2 FYEKMQ (reference sequence). The receptor was derived from a woman between 65 and 79 years old with acute or convalescent COVID-19. The chain links TRBV13 to TRBJ2-5; no clear D gene. The sequencing input was peripheral blood. CDR3 DNA sequence: TGTGCCAGCAGCTTTGGCGAGACCCAGTACTTC. It codes for CASSFGETQYF.